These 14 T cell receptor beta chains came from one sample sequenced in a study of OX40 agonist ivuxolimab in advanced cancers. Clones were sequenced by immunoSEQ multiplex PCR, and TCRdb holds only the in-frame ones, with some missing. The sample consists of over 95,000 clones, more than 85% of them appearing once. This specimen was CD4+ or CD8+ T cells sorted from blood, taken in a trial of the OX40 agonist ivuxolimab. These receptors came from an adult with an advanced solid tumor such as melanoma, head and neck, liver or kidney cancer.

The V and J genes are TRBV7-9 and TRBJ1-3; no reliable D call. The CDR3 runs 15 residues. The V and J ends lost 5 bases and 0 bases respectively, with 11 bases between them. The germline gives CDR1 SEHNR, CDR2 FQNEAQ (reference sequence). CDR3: CASSPGSFSGNTIYF. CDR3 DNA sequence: TGTGCCAGCAGCCCCGGGTCGTTCTCTGGAAACACCATATATTTT.

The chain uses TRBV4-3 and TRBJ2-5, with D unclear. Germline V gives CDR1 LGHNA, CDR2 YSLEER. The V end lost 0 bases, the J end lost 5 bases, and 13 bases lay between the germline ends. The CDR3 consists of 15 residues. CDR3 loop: CASSQDRVGRETQYF. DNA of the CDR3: TGCGCCAGCAGCCAAGATCGAGTCGGTAGGGAGACCCAGTACTTC.

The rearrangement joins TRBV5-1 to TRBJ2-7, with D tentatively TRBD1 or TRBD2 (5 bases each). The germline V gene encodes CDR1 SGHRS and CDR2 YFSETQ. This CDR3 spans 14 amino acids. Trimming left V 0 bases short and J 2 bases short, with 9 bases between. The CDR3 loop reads CASSLVRGAYEQYF. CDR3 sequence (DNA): TGCGCCAGCAGCTTGGTTCGGGGCGCCTACGAGCAGTACTTC.

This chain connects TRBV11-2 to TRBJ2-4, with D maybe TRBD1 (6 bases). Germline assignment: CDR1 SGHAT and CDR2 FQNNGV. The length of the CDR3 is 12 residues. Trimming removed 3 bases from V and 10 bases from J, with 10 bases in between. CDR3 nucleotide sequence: TGTGCCAGCAGCTTGTCAGGGGTTATTCAGTACTTC. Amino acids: CASSLSGVIQYF.

CDR3 DNA sequence: TGCGCCAGCAGCTTAGCGGGAGACAACACAGATACGCAGTATTTT. It codes for CASSLAGDNTDTQYF. The chain has TRBV5-1 and TRBJ2-3; 8 positions match TRBD2. The V segment lost 2 bases and the J segment 2 bases; nucleotides outside the gene matches: 4. CDR1 is SGHRS, CDR2 YFSETQ, per germline. This CDR3 contains 15 residues.

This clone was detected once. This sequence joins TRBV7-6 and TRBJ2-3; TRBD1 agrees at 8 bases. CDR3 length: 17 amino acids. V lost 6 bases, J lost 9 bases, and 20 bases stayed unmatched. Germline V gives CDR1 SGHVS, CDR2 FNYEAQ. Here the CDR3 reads CASSSWGLGQASVTQYF. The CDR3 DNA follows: TGTGCCAGCAGTTCCTGGGGGCTGGGACAGGCCTCTGTGACGCAGTATTTT.

The CDR3 DNA reads TGTGCCAGCTCAACGGGACTAGCGGGCACAGATACGCAGTATTTT. Translating gives CASSTGLAGTDTQYF. The chain joins TRBV18 to TRBJ2-3, with TRBD2 matching over 11 bases. Germline CDR1 and CDR2: KGHSH and LQKENI. The CDR3 length is 15 residues. V lost 5 bases to trimming and J lost 1 base; unmatched junction nucleotides: 2.

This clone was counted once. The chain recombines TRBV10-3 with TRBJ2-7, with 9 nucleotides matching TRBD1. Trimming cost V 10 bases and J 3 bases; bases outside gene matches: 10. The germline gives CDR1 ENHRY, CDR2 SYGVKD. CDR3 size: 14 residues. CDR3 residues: CATRRRQGDYEQYF. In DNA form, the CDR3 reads TGTGCCACCCGGCGGAGACAGGGGGACTACGAGCAGTACTTC.

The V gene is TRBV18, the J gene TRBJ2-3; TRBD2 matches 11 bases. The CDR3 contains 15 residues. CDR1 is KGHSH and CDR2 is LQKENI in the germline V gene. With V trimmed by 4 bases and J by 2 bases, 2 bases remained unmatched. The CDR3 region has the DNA TGTGCCAGCTCACGACTAGCGGGAAACACAGATACGCAGTATTTT. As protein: CASSRLAGNTDTQYF.

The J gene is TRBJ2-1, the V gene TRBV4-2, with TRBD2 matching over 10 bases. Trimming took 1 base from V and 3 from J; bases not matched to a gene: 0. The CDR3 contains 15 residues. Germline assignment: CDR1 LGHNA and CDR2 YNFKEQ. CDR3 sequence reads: CASSQGTSGYNEQFF. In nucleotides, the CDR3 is TGTGCCAGCAGCCAAGGGACTAGCGGCTACAATGAGCAGTTCTTC.

CDR3 region: CASSFRGAIQPQHF. CDR3 in DNA: TGTGCCAGCAGTTTTCGGGGGGCGATTCAGCCCCAGCATTTT. This rearrangement joins TRBV28 to TRBJ1-5; D might be TRBD1 (6 bases). The ends were cut back, 3 bases at V and 6 bases at J, with 12 bases in the middle. CDR1 and CDR2 (germline): MDHEN, SYDVKM. The CDR3 loop spans 14 amino acids.

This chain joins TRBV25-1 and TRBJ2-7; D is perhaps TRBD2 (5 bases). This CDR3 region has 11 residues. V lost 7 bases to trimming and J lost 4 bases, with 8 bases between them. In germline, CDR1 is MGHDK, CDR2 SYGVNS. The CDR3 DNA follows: TGTGCCAGCACCAGAGGGTACGAGCAGTACTTC. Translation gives CASTRGYEQYF.

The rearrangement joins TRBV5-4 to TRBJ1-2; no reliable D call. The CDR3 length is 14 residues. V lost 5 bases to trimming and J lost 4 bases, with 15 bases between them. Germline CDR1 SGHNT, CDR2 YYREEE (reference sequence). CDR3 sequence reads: CASSSQAGFYGYTF. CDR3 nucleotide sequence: TGTGCCAGCAGTTCCCAGGCCGGGTTCTATGGCTACACCTTC.

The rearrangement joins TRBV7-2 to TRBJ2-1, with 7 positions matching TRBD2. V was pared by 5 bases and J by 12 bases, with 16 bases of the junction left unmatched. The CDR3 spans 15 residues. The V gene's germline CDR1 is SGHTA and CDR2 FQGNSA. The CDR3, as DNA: TGTGCCAGCAGCAAAGCGGGACTTACCTTAAGGGGGCAGTTCTTC. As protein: CASSKAGLTLRGQFF.